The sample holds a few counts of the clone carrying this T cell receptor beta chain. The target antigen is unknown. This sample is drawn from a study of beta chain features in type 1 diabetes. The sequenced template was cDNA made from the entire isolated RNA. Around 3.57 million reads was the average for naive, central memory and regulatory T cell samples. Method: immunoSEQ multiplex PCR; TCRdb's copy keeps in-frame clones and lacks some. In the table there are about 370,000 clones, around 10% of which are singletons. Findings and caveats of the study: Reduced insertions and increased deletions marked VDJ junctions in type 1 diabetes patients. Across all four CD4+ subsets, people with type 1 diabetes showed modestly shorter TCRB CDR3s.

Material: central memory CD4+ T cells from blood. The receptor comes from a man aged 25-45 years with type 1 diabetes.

The CDR3, as DNA: TGTGCCAGCAGCTTAGCGCGCCACGGAGAGACCCAGTACTTC. It encodes CASSLARHGETQYF. V and J are TRBV7-9 and TRBJ2-5, with D hard to call. This CDR3 contains 14 residues. CDR1 is SEHNR, CDR2 FQNEAQ, per germline (reference sequence). With 0 bases removed from V and 4 bases from J, the gap between germline ends came to 9 bases. The full variable domain, its missing parts supplied by reference TRBV7-9 and TRBJ2-5, is DTGVSQNPRHKITKRGQNVTFRCDPISEHNRLYWYRQTLGQGPEFLTYFQNEAQLEKSRLLSDRFSAERPKGSFSTLEIQRTEQGDSAMYLCASSLARHGETQYFGPGTRLLVL.